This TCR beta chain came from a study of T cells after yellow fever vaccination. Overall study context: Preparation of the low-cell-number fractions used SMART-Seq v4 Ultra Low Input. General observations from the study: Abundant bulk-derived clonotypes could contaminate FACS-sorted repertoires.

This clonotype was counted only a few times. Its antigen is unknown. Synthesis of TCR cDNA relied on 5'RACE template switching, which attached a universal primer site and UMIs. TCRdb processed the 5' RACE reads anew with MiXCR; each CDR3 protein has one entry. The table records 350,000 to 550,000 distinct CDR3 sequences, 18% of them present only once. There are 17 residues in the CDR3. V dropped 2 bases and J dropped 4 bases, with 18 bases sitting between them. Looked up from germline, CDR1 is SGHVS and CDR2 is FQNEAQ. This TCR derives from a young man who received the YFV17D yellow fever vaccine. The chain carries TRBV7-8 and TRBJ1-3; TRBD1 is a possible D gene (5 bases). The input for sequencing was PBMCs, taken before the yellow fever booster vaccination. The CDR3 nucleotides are TGTGCCAGCAGCTTAACGCCCGGACAAGGAGGAGGAAACACCATATATTTT. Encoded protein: CASSLTPGQGGGNTIYF.